This TCR beta chain was profiled in a study of PD-1 blockade in classical Hodgkin lymphoma. Study-wide findings and caveats: Significant TCR diversity gains by C4D1 occurred in CD4+ but not CD8+ cells. Newly diagnosed patients had diversity similar to the baseline diversity of complete responders.

Time point defined: cycle 4 day 1 (C4D1), after less than 7 weeks of nivolumab. Each patient's relapse followed autologous stem cell transplantation, and brentuximab vedotin exposure varied. Clones were read by immunoSEQ multiplex PCR, and TCRdb kept only the in-frame ones, dropping some. The data contain 50,000 to 65,000 clones, roughly 85% of them singletons. Concerning this clone: No antigen is known for it.

CDR1 SGHRS and CDR2 YFSETQ come from the germline V gene. This CDR3 has 14 residues. The V gene end was trimmed by 2 bases and the J gene end by 5 bases; junction bases not matched to a gene: 5. This material consisted of peripheral blood mononuclear cells (PBMCs), taken before the fourth cycle of nivolumab. The origin of this receptor is a human donor with classical Hodgkin lymphoma. This sequence joins TRBV5-1 and TRBJ2-5; 8 nucleotides agree with TRBD1. The CDR3 DNA is TGCGCCAGCAGCTTAACAGGGGGACAGGAGACCCAGTACTTC. The encoded protein is CASSLTGGQETQYF.